This record concerns one TCR beta chain sequence. The CDR3 is cut off 3 residues early in the read; its end comes from the germline J gene. These data come from a study of T cells in women clearing cervical HPV infection. Method: immunoSEQ multiplex PCR; TCRdb's copy keeps in-frame clones and lacks some. The sample table sets out about 20,000 clones. CDR1 is SGHDT, CDR2 YYEEEE, per germline. The CDR3 loop spans 15 amino acids. The trim removed 0 bases at V and 4 bases at J, leaving 4 bases unmatched. This receptor was taken from a woman aged 18 to 69 with a cervical HPV16 infection that either progressed to CIN3+ or cleared (not recorded which). The sample consisted of blood buffy coat. The chain links TRBV5-6 to TRBJ1-5, with TRBD1 matching over 7 bases. CDR3 DNA, as far as it was read: TGTGCCAGCAGCTTGGCAGGGGGTGAGAATCAGCCC. Protein sequence: CASSLAGGENQP. The complete CDR3 protein is CASSLAGGENQPQHF.